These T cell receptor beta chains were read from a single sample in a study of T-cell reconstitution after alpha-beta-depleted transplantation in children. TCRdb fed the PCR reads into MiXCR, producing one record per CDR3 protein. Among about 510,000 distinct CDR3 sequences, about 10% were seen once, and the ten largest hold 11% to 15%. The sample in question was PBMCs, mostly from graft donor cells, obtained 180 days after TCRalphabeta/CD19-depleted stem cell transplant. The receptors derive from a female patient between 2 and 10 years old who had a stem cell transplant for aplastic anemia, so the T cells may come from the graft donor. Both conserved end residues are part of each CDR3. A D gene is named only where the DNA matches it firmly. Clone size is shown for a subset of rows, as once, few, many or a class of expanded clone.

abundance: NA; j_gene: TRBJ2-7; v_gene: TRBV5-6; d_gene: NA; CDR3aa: CASSLDIASGREQYF; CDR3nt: TGTGCCAGCAGCTTGGATATAGCTTCGGGACGCGAGCAGTACTTC
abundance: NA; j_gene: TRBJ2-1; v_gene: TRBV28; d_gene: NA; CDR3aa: CASSLGRPSSAQRFF; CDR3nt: TGTGCCAGCAGCCTCGGCCGTCCCTCTAGCGCCCAACGGTTCTTC
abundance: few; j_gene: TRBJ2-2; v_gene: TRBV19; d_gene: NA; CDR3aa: CASNSNGGVNTGELFF; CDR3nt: TGTGCCAGTAACTCAAATGGGGGTGTGAACACCGGGGAGCTGTTTTTT
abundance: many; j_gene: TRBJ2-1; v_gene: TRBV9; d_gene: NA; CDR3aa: CASSVPPKGTANSDEQFF; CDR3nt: TGTGCCAGCAGCGTCCCCCCCAAGGGAACAGCCAACTCGGATGAGCAGTTCTTC
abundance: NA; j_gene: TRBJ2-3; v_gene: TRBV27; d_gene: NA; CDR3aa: CASSIIGGHTDTQYF; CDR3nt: TGTGCCAGCAGTATTATCGGGGGACACACAGATACGCAGTATTTT
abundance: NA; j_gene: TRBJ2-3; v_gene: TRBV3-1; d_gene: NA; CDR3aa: CASSPRVDTNTQYF; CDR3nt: TGTGCCAGCAGCCCACGGGTAGACACAAATACGCAGTATTTT
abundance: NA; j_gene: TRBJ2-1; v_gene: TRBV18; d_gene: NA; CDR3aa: CASSPPTSGEQFF; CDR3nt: TGTGCCAGCTCACCACCCACCAGCGGGGAGCAGTTCTTC
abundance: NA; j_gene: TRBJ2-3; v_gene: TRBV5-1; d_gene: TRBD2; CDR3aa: CASSSGRETRTDTQYF; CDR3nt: TGCGCCAGCAGCTCCGGGAGGGAGACCCGCACAGATACGCAGTATTTT
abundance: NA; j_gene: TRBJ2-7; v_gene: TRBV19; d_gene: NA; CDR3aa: CASSTLDRTFLYEQYF; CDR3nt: TGTGCCAGTAGTACTTTGGACAGAACCTTCCTCTACGAGCAGTACTTC
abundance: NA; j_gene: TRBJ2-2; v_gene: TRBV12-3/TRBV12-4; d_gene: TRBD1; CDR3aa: CASSNPWDSSNTGELFF; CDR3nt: TGTGCCAGCAGTAACCCTTGGGACAGTTCGAACACCGGGGAGCTGTTTTTT
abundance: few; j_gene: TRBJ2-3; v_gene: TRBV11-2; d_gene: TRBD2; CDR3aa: CASSLVGGSGRSTDTQYF; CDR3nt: TGTGCCAGCAGCTTAGTGGGGGGTAGCGGGAGATCAACAGATACGCAGTATTTT
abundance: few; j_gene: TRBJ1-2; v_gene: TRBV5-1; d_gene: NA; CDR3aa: CASSLRPLSDAYGYTF; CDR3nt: TGCGCCAGCAGCTTACGGCCGCTCTCAGACGCTTATGGCTACACCTTC
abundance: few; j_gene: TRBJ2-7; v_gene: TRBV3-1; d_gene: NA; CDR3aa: CASSQEWGPKRQPGFSNYYEQYF; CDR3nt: TGTGCCAGCAGCCAAGAGTGGGGTCCGAAACGGCAGCCTGGCTTCTCAAATTACTACGAGCAGTACTTC
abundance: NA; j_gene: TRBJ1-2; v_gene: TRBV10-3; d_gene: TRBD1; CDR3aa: CATRDSYSNYGYTF; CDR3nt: TGTGCCACGCGGGACAGTTACTCTAACTATGGCTACACCTTC
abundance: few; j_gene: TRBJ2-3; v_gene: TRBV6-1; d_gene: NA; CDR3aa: CAIGGQPSTDTQYF; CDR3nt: TGTGCCATTGGGGGGCAGCCTAGCACAGATACGCAGTATTTT
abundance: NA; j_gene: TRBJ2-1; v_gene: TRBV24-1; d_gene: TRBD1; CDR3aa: CATSDRGQGLNEQFF; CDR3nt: TGTGCCACCAGTGATAGAGGACAGGGACTCAATGAGCAGTTCTTC
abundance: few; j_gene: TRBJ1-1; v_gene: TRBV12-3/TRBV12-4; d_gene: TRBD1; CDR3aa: CASTRTGYTEAFF; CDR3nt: TGTGCCAGCACCAGGACAGGGTACACTGAAGCTTTCTTT
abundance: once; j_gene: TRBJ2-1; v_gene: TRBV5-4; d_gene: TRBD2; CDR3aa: CASSLGREGRNEQFF; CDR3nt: TGTGCCAGCAGCTTGGGGCGGGAGGGCCGAAATGAGCAGTTCTTC
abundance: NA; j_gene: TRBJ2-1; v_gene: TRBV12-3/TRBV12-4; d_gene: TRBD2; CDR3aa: CASSVSGSSSYNEQFF; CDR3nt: TGTGCCAGCAGTGTTAGCGGGTCCAGCTCCTACAATGAGCAGTTCTTC
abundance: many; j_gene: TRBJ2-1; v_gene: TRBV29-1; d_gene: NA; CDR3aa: CSVHSGFSYNEQFF; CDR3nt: TGCAGCGTCCATTCGGGATTCTCCTACAATGAGCAGTTCTTC
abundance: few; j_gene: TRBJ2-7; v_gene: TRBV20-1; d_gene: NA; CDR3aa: CSARSRRALPYEQYF; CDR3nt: TGCAGTGCTAGATCCAGGCGGGCCCTGCCCTACGAGCAGTACTTC
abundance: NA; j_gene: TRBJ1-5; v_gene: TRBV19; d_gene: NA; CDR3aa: CASSIFPAGASNQPQHF; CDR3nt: TGTGCCAGTAGTATATTCCCCGCGGGGGCTAGCAATCAGCCCCAGCATTTT
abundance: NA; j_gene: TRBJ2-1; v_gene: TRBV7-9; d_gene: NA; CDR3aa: CASSLERLGTDEQFF; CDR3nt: TGTGCCAGCAGCTTAGAAAGGCTCGGGACCGATGAGCAGTTCTTC
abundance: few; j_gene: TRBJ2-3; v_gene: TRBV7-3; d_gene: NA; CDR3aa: CASSLDGWYSDTQYF; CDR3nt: TGTGCCAGCAGCCTAGACGGCTGGTACTCAGATACGCAGTATTTT
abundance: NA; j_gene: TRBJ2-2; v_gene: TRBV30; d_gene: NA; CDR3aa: CAWSLSWAGELFF; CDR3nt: TGTGCCTGGAGTTTAAGTTGGGCCGGGGAGCTGTTTTTT